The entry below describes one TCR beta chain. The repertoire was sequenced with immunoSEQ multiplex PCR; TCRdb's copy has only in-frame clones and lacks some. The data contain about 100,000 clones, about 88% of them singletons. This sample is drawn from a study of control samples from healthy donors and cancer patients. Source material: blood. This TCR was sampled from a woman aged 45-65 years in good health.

For the CDR3, the DNA is TGTGCCAGCAGTCCGCGGGGTTGGTCCTACAATGAGCAGTTCTTC. It yields the protein CASSPRGWSYNEQFF. The chain carries TRBV6-2 or TRBV6-3 and TRBJ2-1, with D possibly being TRBD2 (6 bases). The length of the CDR3 is 15 residues. Between the trimmed V and J ends, which lost 5 bases and 1 base, there was a span of 12 bases. Germline V gene lookup returns CDR1 MNHEY and CDR2 SVGEGT.